These 8 T cell receptor beta chains were sequenced from one sample in a study of OX40 agonist ivuxolimab in advanced cancers. Clones were sequenced by immunoSEQ multiplex PCR, and TCRdb holds only the in-frame ones, with some missing. The table has tens of thousands of clones, 85% to 90% seen once; the top ten hold about 0.66%. Sample: CD4+ or CD8+ T cells sorted from blood, taken in a trial of the OX40 agonist ivuxolimab. These receptors were collected from an adult with an advanced solid tumor such as melanoma, head and neck, liver or kidney cancer.

The V call is TRBV7-2, the J call TRBJ1-5; TRBD1 aligns across 8 bases. Germline loops: CDR1 SGHTA, CDR2 FQGNSA. The CDR3 has 16 residues. V dropped 3 bases and J dropped 0; count of bases not matched to a gene: 4. The DNA for the CDR3 is TGTGCCAGCAGCTTTGCCGGGACAGGTAGCAATCAGCCCCAGCATTTT. Residues: CASSFAGTGSNQPQHF. Filled out from reference TRBV7-2 and TRBJ1-5, the complete variable domain reads GAGVSQSPSNKVTEKGKDVELRCDPISGHTALYWYRQSLGQGLEFLIYFQGNSAPDKSGLPSDRFSAERTGGSVSTLTIQRTQQEDSAVYLCASSFAGTGSNQPQHFGDGTRLSIL.

This sequence joins TRBV2 and TRBJ2-3, with TRBD1 matching 7 bases. The CDR3 spans 12 residues. V was clipped by 6 bases and J by 7 bases; unmatched bases: 4. The V gene's germline CDR1 is SNHLY and CDR2 FYNNEI. The CDR3 DNA reads TGTGCCAGCAGCTTACAGGGGAATACGCAGTATTTT. Amino acid sequence: CASSLQGNTQYF. Full variable domain (outside the CDR3, taken from reference TRBV2 and TRBJ2-3): EPEVTQTPSHQVTQMGQEVILRCVPISNHLYFYWYRQILGQKVEFLVSFYNNEISEKSEIFDDQFSVERPDGSNFTLKIRSTKLEDSAMYFCASSLQGNTQYFGPGTRLTVL.

This chain uses TRBV19 with TRBJ2-5, with TRBD1 matching 9 bases. The ends lost 1 base at V and 5 bases at J; junction bases unmatched: 8. CDR1 and CDR2 (germline): LNHDA, SQIVND (reference sequence). The CDR3 runs 16 residues. CDR3 nucleotides: TGTGCCAGTAGTATAGGAAGGACAGGGGAATCGGAGACCCAGTACTTC. Its translation: CASSIGRTGESETQYF.

The V call is TRBV18, the J call TRBJ2-5, with TRBD1 matching over 7 bases. From germline, CDR1 is KGHSH and CDR2 LQKENI. The CDR3 sequence is 14 residues long. V trimming: 6 bases; J trimming: 2 bases; junction bases outside the gene matches: 6. CDR3 DNA: TGTGCCAGCTCGCCCAGCAGGGGGCAAGAGACCCAGTACTTC. Protein product: CASSPSRGQETQYF.

This clone was observed a handful of times. The chain combines TRBV4-1 with TRBJ2-1; TRBD1 aligns across 12 bases. The germline gives CDR1 MGHRA, CDR2 YSYEKL. The length of the CDR3 is 16 residues. V lost 1 base to trimming and J lost 8 bases; unmatched junction nucleotides: 6. The CDR3 nucleotides are TGCGCCAGCAGCCAAGGGATCGGGACAGGGGGCTATGAGCAGTTCTTC. Protein: CASSQGIGTGGYEQFF.

This chain connects TRBV10-3 to TRBJ2-1; possible D gene TRBD2, 6 bases. CDR3 length: 14 amino acids. Germline V gene lookup returns CDR1 ENHRY and CDR2 SYGVKD. Trimming stripped 6 bases from V and 7 bases from J, with 16 bases between. CDR3: CAIRDGTAGNEQFF. The CDR3 DNA reads as TGTGCCATCAGGGATGGGACTGCAGGGAATGAGCAGTTCTTC.

This sequence joins TRBV7-2 and TRBJ2-7; a possible D gene is TRBD1 (6 bases). This CDR3 has 14 residues. From germline, CDR1 is SGHTA and CDR2 FQGNSA. V was pared by 0 bases and J by 3 bases, with 9 bases between. CDR3 amino acids: CASSLARGDYEQYF. CDR3 DNA sequence: TGTGCCAGCAGCTTAGCCAGGGGTGACTACGAGCAGTACTTC. Supplemented by reference TRBV7-2 and TRBJ2-7, the full variable domain reads GAGVSQSPSNKVTEKGKDVELRCDPISGHTALYWYRQSLGQGLEFLIYFQGNSAPDKSGLPSDRFSAERTGGSVSTLTIQRTQQEDSAVYLCASSLARGDYEQYFGPGTRLTVT.

The chain carries TRBV2 and TRBJ1-2; D is undetermined. The length of the CDR3 is 12 residues. Trimming removed 10 bases at V and 8 bases at J, with 17 bases between. CDR1 SNHLY and CDR2 FYNNEI come from the germline V gene. This CDR3 is CATRRGPGGYTF. CDR3 bases: TGTGCCACTAGGCGGGGTCCTGGAGGCTACACCTTC.